This T cell receptor beta chain was recovered during a study of beta chain features in type 1 diabetes. Study findings and constraints: Sequencing of cDNA might inflate the share of cells that strongly express TCR. Shorter TCRB CDR3s, moderately but significantly so, were found in Type 1 diabetes patients in all four CD4+ subsets. Type 1 diabetes patients had fewer VDJ junction insertions and more deletions. PCR might favor shorter templates, but any such skew would affect patients and controls equally.

In regard to this clone: What it binds is not known.

The entirety of the isolated RNA underwent reverse transcription, so expressed TCRB transcripts were sequenced. Assay used: immunoSEQ multiplex PCR; TCRdb lists only in-frame clones, some missing. The sample lists 400,000 or so clones, 10% to 15% occurring once. V was shortened by 7 bases and J by 5 bases, with 15 bases between the two germline ends. The CDR3 runs 14 residues. Germline V lookup: CDR1 SGHAT, CDR2 FQDESV (reference sequence). The sequence came from a woman under 30 with type 1 diabetes. This chain links TRBV11-1 with TRBJ2-1, with D maybe TRBD2 (6 bases). The sequencing input was naive CD4+ T cells from blood. CDR3 DNA sequence: TGTGCCAGCAAGTTGGGCGGGAACAACAATGAGCAGTTCTTC. Its protein product is CASKLGGNNNEQFF.